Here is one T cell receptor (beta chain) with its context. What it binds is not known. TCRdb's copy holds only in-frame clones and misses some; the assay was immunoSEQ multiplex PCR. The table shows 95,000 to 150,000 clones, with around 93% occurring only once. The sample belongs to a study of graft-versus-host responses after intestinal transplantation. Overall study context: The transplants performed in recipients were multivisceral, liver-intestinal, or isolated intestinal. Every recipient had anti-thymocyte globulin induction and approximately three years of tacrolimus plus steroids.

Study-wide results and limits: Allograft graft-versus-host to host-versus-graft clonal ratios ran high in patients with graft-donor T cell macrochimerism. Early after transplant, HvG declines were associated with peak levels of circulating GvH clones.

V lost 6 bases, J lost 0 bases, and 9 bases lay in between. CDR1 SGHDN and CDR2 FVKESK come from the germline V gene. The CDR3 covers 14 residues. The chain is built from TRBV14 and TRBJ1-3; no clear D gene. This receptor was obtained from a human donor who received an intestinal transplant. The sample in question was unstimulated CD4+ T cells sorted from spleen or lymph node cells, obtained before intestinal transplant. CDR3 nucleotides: TGTGCCAGCAGTCGGTCATACTCTGGAAACACCATATATTTT. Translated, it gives CASSRSYSGNTIYF. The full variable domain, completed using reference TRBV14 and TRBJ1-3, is EAGVTQFPSHSVIEKGQTVTLRCDPISGHDNLYWYRRVMGKEIKFLLHFVKESKQDESGMPNNRFLAERTGGTYSTLKVQPAELEDSGVYFCASSRSYSGNTIYFGEGSWLTVV.